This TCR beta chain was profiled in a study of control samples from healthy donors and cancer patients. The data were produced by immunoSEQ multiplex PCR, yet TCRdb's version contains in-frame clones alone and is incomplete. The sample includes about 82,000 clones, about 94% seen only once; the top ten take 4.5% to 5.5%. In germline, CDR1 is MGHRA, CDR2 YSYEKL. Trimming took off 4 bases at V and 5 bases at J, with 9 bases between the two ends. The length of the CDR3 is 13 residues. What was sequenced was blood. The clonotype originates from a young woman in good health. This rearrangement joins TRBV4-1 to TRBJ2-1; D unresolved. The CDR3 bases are TGCGCCAGCAGCCCTGGACCCCACAATGAGCAGTTCTTC. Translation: CASSPGPHNEQFF.